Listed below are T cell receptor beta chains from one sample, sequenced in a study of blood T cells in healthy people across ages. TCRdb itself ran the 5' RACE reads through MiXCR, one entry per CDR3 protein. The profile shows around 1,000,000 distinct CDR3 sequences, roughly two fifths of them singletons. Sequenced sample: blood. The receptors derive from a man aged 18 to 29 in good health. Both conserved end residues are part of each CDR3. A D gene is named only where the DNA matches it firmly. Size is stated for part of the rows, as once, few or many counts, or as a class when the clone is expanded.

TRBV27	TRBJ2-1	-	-	TGTGCCAGCAGTCCGCTGGTCACAGGAGAGCAGTTCTTC	CASSPLVTGEQFF
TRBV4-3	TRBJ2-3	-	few	TGCGCCAGCAGCCAACGGGCGGTTAGCACAGATACGCAGTATTTT	CASSQRAVSTDTQYF
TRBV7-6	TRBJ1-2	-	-	TGTGCCAGCAGCTTAGGTACAGGGATAAACTATGGCTACACCTTC	CASSLGTGINYGYTF
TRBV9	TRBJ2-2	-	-	TGTGCCAGCAGCGTAGTAGGGTACACCGGGGAGCTGTTTTTT	CASSVVGYTGELFF
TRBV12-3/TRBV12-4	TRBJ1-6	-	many	TGTGCCAGCAGTTCCGGGGGGTCCTATAATTCACCCCTCCACTTT	CASSSGGSYNSPLHF
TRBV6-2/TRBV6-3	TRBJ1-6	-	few	TGTGCCAGCAGTTACGGACAGATCAATTCACCCCTCCACTTT	CASSYGQINSPLHF
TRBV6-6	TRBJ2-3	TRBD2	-	TGTGCCAGCAGTTCGGCGGGGGGGCCTGCAGATACGCAGTATTTT	CASSSAGGPADTQYF
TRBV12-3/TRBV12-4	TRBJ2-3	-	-	TGTGCCAGCAGTTTAGCTATCACAGATACGCAGTATTTT	CASSLAITDTQYF
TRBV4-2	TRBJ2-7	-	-	TGTGCCAGCAGCCAAGAAAAGAACTCCTACGAGCAGTACTTC	CASSQEKNSYEQYF
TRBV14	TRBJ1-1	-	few	TGTGCCAGCAGCGCCGTGGGGGACACTGAAGCTTTCTTT	CASSAVGDTEAFF
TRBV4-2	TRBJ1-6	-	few	TGTGCCAGCAGCCACAATGGGAGGGTCGACTCACCCCTCCACTTT	CASSHNGRVDSPLHF
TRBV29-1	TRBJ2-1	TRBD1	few	TGCAGCGTGACCCCCAGGGGGCCTGAGCAGTTCTTC	CSVTPRGPEQFF
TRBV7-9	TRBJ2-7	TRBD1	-	TGTGCCAGCAGCGGGACCCCGGGACAGAGCTCCTACAATGAGCAGTACTTC	CASSGTPGQSSYNEQYF
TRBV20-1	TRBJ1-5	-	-	TGCAGTGCTAGAGATCGGGCAGGCGGACATCAGCCCCAGCATTTT	CSARDRAGGHQPQHF
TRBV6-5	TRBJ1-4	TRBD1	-	TGTGCCAGCAGGGAACAGGGGCCCCGTAATGAAAAACTGTTTTTT	CASREQGPRNEKLFF
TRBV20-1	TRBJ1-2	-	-	TGCAGTTCGGGACAAGTGGATGGCTACACCTTC	CSSGQVDGYTF
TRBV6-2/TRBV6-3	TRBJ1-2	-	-	TGTGCCGCCTCCAGGGGACGACGCACTAACTATGGCTACACCTTC	CAASRGRRTNYGYTF
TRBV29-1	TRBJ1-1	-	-	TGCAGCGTAGGTCTACAGGTGAACACTGAAGCTTTCTTT	CSVGLQVNTEAFF
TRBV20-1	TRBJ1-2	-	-	TGCAGTGCTAGAGCTCCCGACAGGAACTATGGCTACACCTTC	CSARAPDRNYGYTF
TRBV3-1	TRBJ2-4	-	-	TGTGCCAGCAGCCAAGCTTCTAAGGGTAACATTCAGTACTTC	CASSQASKGNIQYF
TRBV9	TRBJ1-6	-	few	TGTGCCAGCAGCGGACGGGACGGAAGCTCCTATAATTCACCCCTCCACTTT	CASSGRDGSSYNSPLHF
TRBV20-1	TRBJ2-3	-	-	TGCAGTGCTAGAGGGGACCACGGATCGAAAAGCGCCGCAGATACGCAGTATTTT	CSARGDHGSKSAADTQYF
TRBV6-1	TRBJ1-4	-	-	TGTGCCAGCAGTGAATCCCCTCGGGTTTCAACTAATGAAAAACTGTTTTTT	CASSESPRVSTNEKLFF
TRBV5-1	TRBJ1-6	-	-	TGCGCCAGCAGGCAGGGAGACTATAATTCACCCCTCCACTTT	CASRQGDYNSPLHF
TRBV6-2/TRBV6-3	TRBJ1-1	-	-	TGTGCCAGCAGTCATCCGGGACCCAGGGGCACTGAAGCTTTCTTT	CASSHPGPRGTEAFF
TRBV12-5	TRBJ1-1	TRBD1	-	TGTGCTAGTGGTTTGGCACAGGGGATAAGGACTGAAGCTTTCTTT	CASGLAQGIRTEAFF
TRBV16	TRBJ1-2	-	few	TGTGCCAGCAGCCAATTTCCAGGAAGTGGCTACACCTTC	CASSQFPGSGYTF
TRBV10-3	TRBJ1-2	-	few	TGTGCCATCAGTGAAGGCAGGGAAATCGGCTATGGCTACACCTTC	CAISEGREIGYGYTF
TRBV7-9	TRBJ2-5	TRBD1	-	TGTGCCAGCAGTTACAGGGGGATAGGACAGCAGTACTTC	CASSYRGIGQQYF
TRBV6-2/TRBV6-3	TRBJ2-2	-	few	TGTGCCAGCAGTTACGTATACACCGGGGAGCTGTTTTTT	CASSYVYTGELFF
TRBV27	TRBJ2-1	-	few	TGTGCCAGCAGCGGACAGAGACACTACAATGAGCAGTTCTTC	CASSGQRHYNEQFF
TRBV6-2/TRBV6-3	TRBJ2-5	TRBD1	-	TGTGCCAGCAGTTACGGGACAGGGGACGCGGAGACCCAGTACTTC	CASSYGTGDAETQYF
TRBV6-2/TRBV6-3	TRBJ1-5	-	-	TGTGCCAGCGCAAACCCTTTTCAGCCCCAGCATTTT	CASANPFQPQHF
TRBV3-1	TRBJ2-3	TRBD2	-	TGTGCCAGCACCACAGCGGGGGGGCCCCTGGATACGCAGTATTTT	CASTTAGGPLDTQYF
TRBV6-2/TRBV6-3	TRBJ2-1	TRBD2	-	TGTGCCAGCAGTTACTCGACTAGCGGGGTTTACAGCTCCTACAATGAGCAGTTCTTC	CASSYSTSGVYSSYNEQFF
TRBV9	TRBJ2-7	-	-	TGTGCCAGCAGCGGCGGACCGGCCTACGAGCAGTACTTC	CASSGGPAYEQYF
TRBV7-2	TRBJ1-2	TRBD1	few	TGTGCCAGCAGCCTCCGGGACAGACAATATGGCTACACCTTC	CASSLRDRQYGYTF
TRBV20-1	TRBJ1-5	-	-	TGCAGTGCTAGAGAGAGCCTACAGCCCCAGCATTTT	CSARESLQPQHF
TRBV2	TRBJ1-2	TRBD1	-	TGTGCCAGCAAGGGACAGGGGTACTATGGCTACACCTTC	CASKGQGYYGYTF
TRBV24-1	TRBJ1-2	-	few	TGTGCCACCAGTGAAACAGCTAACTATGGCTACACCTTC	CATSETANYGYTF
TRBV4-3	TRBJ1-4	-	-	TGCGCCAGCAGCCTTTTGGGTCAGGGTCAGGATAATGAAAAACTGTTTTTT	CASSLLGQGQDNEKLFF
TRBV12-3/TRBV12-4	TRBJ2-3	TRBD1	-	TGTGCCAGCAGCCTCAACAGGGGCCCCACAGATACGCAGTATTTT	CASSLNRGPTDTQYF
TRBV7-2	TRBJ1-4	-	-	TGTGCCAGCAGGCCCCAGGGGCATGAAAAACCGTTTTTT	CASRPQGHEKPFF
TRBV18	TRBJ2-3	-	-	TGTGCCAGCTCACCACCGTGGCAGGGCAGCACAGATACGCAGTATTTT	CASSPPWQGSTDTQYF
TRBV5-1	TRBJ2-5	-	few	TGCGCCAGCAGCTTGGTTTACGTCAATCGGGAGACCCAGTACTTC	CASSLVYVNRETQYF
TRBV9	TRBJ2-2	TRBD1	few	TGTGCCAGCAGCGTGGGACAGACCGGGGAGCTGTTTTTT	CASSVGQTGELFF
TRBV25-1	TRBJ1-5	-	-	TGTGCCAGCAGTGAATCGGCCCGGAATCAGCCCCAGCATTTT	CASSESARNQPQHF
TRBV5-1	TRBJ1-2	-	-	TGCGCCAGCAGCTTAGAAGTCAGGGGTTGGGACTATGGCTACACCTTC	CASSLEVRGWDYGYTF
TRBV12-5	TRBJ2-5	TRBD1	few	TGTGCTAGTGGTTTGACAGGGGCCGGAGGAAAAGAGACCCAGTACTTC	CASGLTGAGGKETQYF
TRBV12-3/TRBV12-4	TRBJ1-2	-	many	TGTGCCAGCAGTTTATCAGGGCCCTATGGCTACACCTTC	CASSLSGPYGYTF
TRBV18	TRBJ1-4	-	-	TGTGCCAGCTCACCACCGGCAGGCGGTGGAGTCGAACTGTTTTTT	CASSPPAGGGVELFF
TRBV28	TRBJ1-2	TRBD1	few	TGTGCCAGCAGCGGGACAGAGATCTCTGGCTACACCTTC	CASSGTEISGYTF